This T cell receptor beta chain stems from a study of shared clonotypes between healthy human individuals. Repertoires were generated with immunoSEQ multiplex PCR, while TCRdb's copy carries only in-frame clones and drops some. The table includes some 2,000,000 clones, roughly 95% detected once. This clone was observed a single time. Germline V gene sequence: CDR1 MDHEN, CDR2 SYDVKM. The germline V and J ends were trimmed by 7 bases and 7 bases, with 17 bases remaining between them. CDR3 length: 15 amino acids. The chain joins TRBV28 to TRBJ1-6; no clear D gene. What was sequenced was naive CD4+ T cells sorted from blood. Specified subset: CD45RA+ positively selected. This receptor was taken from a man aged 18 to 30 in good health. CDR3 amino acids: CASTPRLGENSPLHF. The CDR3 region has the DNA TGTGCCAGCACCCCCCGCCTGGGAGAGAATTCACCCCTCCACTTT.